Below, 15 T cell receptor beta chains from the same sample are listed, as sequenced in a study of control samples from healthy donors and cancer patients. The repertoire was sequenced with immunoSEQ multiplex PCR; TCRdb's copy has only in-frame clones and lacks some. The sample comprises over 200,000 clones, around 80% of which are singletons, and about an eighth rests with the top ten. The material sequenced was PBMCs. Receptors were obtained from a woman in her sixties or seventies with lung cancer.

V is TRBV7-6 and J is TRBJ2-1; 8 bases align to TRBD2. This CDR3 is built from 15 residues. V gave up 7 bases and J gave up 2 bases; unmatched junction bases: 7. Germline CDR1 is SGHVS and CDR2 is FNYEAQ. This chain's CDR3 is CASNLEAGAYNEQFF. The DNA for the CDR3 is TGTGCCAGCAACTTGGAAGCGGGAGCCTACAATGAGCAGTTCTTC.

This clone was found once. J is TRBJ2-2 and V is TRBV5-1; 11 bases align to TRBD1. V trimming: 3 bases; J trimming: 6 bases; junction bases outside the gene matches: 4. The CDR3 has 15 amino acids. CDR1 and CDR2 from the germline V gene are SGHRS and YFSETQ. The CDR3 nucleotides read TGCGCCAGCAGCTCGGGACAGGGGGACTCCGGGGAGCTGTTTTTT. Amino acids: CASSSGQGDSGELFF.

CDR3 in amino acids: CASSLATGGFEAFF. In DNA form, the CDR3 reads TGCGCCAGCAGCTTGGCGACAGGGGGCTTTGAAGCTTTCTTT. V is TRBV5-1 and J is TRBJ1-1; 10 bases map to TRBD1. The V segment lost 0 bases and the J segment 7 bases; nucleotides outside the gene matches: 3. Germline-derived CDR1 and CDR2 are SGHRS and YFSETQ. The CDR3 extends over 14 amino acids.

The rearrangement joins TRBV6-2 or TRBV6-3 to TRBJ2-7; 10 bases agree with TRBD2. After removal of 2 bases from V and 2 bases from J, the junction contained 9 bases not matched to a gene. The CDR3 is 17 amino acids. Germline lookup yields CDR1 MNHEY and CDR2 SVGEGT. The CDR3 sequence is CASSYTLLAGVAYEQYF. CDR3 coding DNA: TGTGCCAGCAGTTACACTCTGCTAGCGGGAGTGGCCTACGAGCAGTACTTC.

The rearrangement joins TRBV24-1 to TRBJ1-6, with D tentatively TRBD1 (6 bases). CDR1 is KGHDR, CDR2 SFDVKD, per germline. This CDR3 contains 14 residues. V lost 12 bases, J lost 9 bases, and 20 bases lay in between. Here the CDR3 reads CAPRTALVPSPLHF. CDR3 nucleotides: TGTGCCCCTAGGACAGCGCTTGTCCCTTCACCCCTCCACTTT.

This CDR3 reads CASSQSGAYGYTF. Here the CDR3 DNA reads TGTGCCAGCAGCCAATCGGGCGCATATGGCTACACCTTC. The chain combines TRBV14 with TRBJ1-2, with no clear D. Germline lookup yields CDR1 SGHDN and CDR2 FVKESK. V lost 2 bases and J 5 bases, leaving 9 bases between the germline ends. The CDR3 has 13 amino acids. Complete variable domain (other parts from reference TRBV14 and TRBJ1-2): EAGVTQFPSHSVIEKGQTVTLRCDPISGHDNLYWYRRVMGKEIKFLLHFVKESKQDESGMPNNRFLAERTGGTYSTLKVQPAELEDSGVYFCASSQSGAYGYTFGSGTRLTVV.

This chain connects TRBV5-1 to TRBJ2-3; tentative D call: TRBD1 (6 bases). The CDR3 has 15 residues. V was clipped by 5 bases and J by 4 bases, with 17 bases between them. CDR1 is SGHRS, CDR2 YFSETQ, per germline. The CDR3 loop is CASSRQVQDPDTQYF. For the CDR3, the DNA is TGCGCCAGCAGTCGACAGGTGCAGGACCCAGATACGCAGTATTTT.

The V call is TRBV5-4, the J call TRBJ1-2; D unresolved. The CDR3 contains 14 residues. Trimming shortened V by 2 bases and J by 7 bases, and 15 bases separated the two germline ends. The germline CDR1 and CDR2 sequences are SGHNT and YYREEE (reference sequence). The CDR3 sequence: CASSFPRGDTGYTF. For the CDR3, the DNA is TGTGCCAGCAGCTTCCCTCGTGGGGATACTGGCTACACCTTC. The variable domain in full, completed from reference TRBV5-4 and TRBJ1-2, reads ETGVTQSPTHLIKTRGQQVTLRCSSQSGHNTVSWYQQALGQGPQFIFQYYREEENGRGNFPPRFSGLQFPNYSSELNVNALELDDSALYLCASSFPRGDTGYTFGSGTRLTVV.

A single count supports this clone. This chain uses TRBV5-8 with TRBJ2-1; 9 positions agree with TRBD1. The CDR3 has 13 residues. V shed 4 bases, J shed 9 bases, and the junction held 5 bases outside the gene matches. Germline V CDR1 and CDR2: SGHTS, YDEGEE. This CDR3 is CASSRDREGEQFF. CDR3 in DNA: TGTGCCAGCAGCCGGGACAGGGAGGGTGAGCAGTTCTTC.

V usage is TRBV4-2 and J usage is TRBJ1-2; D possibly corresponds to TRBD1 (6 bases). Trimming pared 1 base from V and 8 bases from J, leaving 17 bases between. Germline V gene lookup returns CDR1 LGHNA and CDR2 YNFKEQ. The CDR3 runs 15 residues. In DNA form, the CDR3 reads TGTGCCAGCAGCCAAGCTGGGGGGCTGGCGGGCGGCTACACCTTC. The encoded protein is CASSQAGGLAGGYTF.

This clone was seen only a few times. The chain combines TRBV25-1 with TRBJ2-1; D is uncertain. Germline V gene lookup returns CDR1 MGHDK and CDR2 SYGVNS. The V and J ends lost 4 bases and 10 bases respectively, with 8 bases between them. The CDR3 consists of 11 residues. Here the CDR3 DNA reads TGTGCCAGCAGTGCCGGACGCGAGCAGTTCTTC. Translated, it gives CASSAGREQFF.

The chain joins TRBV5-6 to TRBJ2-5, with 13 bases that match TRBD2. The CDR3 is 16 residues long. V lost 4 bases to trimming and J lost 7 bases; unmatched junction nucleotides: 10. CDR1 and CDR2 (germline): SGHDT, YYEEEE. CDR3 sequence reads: CASSTRTSGGRGTQYF. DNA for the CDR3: TGTGCCAGCAGCACTCGGACTAGCGGGGGCAGGGGGACCCAGTACTTC. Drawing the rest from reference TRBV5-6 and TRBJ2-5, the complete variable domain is DAGVTQSPTHLIKTRGQQVTLRCSPKSGHDTVSWYQQALGQGPQFIFQYYEEEERQRGNFPDRFSGHQFPNYSSELNVNALLLGDSALYLCASSTRTSGGRGTQYFGPGTRLLVL.

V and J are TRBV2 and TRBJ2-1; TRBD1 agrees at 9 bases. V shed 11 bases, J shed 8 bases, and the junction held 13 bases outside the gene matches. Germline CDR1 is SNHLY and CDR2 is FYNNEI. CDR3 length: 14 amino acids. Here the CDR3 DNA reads TGTGCCGGCCTCCGGGACAGGGCGATCGATGAGCAGTTCTTC. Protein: CAGLRDRAIDEQFF.

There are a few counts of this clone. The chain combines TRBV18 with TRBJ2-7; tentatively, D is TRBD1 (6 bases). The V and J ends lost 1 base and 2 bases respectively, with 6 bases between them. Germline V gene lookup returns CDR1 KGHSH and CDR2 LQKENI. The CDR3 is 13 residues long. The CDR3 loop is CASSPRGPYEQYF. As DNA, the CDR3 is TGTGCCAGCTCACCACGGGGGCCCTACGAGCAGTACTTC.

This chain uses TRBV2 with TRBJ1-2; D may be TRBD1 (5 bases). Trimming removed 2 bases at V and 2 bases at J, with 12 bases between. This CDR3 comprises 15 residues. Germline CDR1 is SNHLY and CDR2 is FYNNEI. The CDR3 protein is CASSESRGRNYGYTF. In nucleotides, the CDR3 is TGTGCCAGCAGTGAAAGTCGGGGACGCAACTATGGCTACACCTTC.